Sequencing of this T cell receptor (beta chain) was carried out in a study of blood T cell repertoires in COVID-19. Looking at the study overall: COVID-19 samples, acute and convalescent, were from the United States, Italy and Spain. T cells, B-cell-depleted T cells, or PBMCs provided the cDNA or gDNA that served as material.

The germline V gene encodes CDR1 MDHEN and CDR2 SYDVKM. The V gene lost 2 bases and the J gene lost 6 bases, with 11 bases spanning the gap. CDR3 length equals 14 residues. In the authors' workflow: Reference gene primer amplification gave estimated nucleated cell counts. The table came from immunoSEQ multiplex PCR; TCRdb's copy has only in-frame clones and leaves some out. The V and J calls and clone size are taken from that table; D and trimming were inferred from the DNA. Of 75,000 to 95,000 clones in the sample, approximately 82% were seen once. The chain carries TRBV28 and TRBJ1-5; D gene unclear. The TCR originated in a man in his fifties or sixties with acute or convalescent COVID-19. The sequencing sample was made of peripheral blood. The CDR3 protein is CASSLAVVGQPQHF. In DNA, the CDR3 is TGTGCCAGCAGTTTAGCGGTCGTCGGTCAGCCCCAGCATTTT.